One and the same sample provided the 11 T cell receptor beta chains below, sequenced in a study of HIV-infected patients and healthy controls. cDNA was made from about 480 ng RNA using alpha and beta constant primers. Using multiplexing indices, alpha and beta chain libraries were generated apart by chain-specific third strand synthesis. TCRdb used MiXCR to reprocess the 5' RACE reads, holding one entry per CDR3 protein. The top ten hold around 20% of the sample, which has around 8,300 distinct CDR3 sequences, around 6.7% seen once. Antiretroviral therapy had run roughly three months, about 14 weeks, before follow-up blood collection. All unsorted peripheral T cells were captured because whole blood was used without fractionation. This sample comprised blood, obtained during antiretroviral therapy. The source is an adult with HIV infection.

The sample holds a few counts of this clonotype. Since the library was made to target alpha chains, this beta chain is a stray read and its abundance is not meaningful. The chain employs TRBV19 and TRBJ2-1, with 8 nucleotides matching TRBD2. CDR3 length: 15 amino acids. After removal of 4 bases from V and 8 bases from J, the junction contained 10 bases not matched to a gene. Germline V CDR1 and CDR2: LNHDA, SQIVND (reference sequence). This chain's CDR3 is CASSTVASGLHEQFF. The CDR3 DNA sequence: TGTGCCAGTAGTACCGTGGCTAGCGGGTTACATGAGCAGTTCTTC.

This clonotype was observed many times. Little can be read into the size of this beta chain, an off-target read in a library designed for alpha chains. V usage is TRBV20-1 and J usage is TRBJ2-2; D may be TRBD1 (5 bases). The germline V and J ends were trimmed by 1 base and 5 bases, with 8 bases remaining between them. There are 13 residues in the CDR3. Germline V gives CDR1 DFQATT, CDR2 SNEGSKA (reference sequence). This CDR3 is CSARGGSTGELFF. Here the CDR3 DNA reads TGCAGTGCTAGAGGGGGCTCGACCGGGGAGCTGTTTTTT.

Within the sample, this clonotype is medium-sized (0.01 to 0.1%). For a library built for alpha chains, this beta chain is a stray read; little rests on its size. V gene TRBV4-1 combines with J gene TRBJ1-1; D is possibly TRBD1 (6 bases). The CDR3 extends over 15 amino acids. Trimming pared 0 bases from V and 6 bases from J, leaving 14 bases between. Germline V lookup: CDR1 MGHRA, CDR2 YSYEKL. The CDR3 DNA reads as TGCGCCAGCAGCCAAGATTCAACAGGGTACCCTGAAGCTTTCTTT. Protein sequence: CASSQDSTGYPEAFF.

In this sample, this clonotype turned up many times. The size of this beta chain means little, since it is a stray read in a library made for alpha chains. The chain carries TRBV9 and TRBJ2-6; D gene unclear. With 3 bases removed from V and 0 bases from J, the gap between germline ends came to 16 bases. Germline CDR1 reads SGDLS; CDR2 reads YYNGEE. The CDR3 consists of 18 residues. This chain's CDR3 is CASSGRGKGSSGANVLTF. The CDR3 nucleotides read TGTGCCAGCAGCGGGCGAGGAAAAGGGTCCTCTGGGGCCAACGTCCTGACTTTC.

In this sample, this clonotype is medium-sized. The library was prepared for alpha chains; this beta chain is a stray read, so its frequency means little. The rearrangement uses TRBV3-1 and TRBJ2-1; TRBD1 matches 12 bases. Per the germline V gene, CDR1 is LGHDT and CDR2 is YNNKEL (reference sequence). CDR3 length: 18 amino acids. Germline trimming cut 4 bases from V and 6 bases from J; bases unmatched to any gene: 13. The CDR3 DNA follows: TGTGCCAGCAGCCCCGGACTTACCGGGACAGGGGGCATCAATGAGCAGTTCTTC. Translating gives CASSPGLTGTGGINEQFF.

Many counts were recorded for this clonotype. This beta chain slipped into a library made for alpha chains as a stray read, so its size is not meaningful. The V and J genes are TRBV18 and TRBJ1-2; D may be TRBD1 (5 bases). Germline loops: CDR1 KGHSH, CDR2 LQKENI. The CDR3 runs to 14 residues. V lost 3 bases, J lost 5 bases, and 13 bases lay in between. CDR3 sequence reads: CASSPTDRPYGYTF. DNA of the CDR3: TGTGCCAGCTCACCTACCGACAGACCTTATGGCTACACCTTC.

This clonotype is categorized as medium-sized. The library was built for alpha chains, so this beta chain is an off-target read and its size means little. The chain has TRBV29-1 and TRBJ2-3; TRBD1 aligns across 9 bases. Germline V CDR1 and CDR2: SQVTM, ANQGSEA. The CDR3 sequence is 13 residues long. V gave up 6 bases and J gave up 3 bases; unmatched junction bases: 4. CDR3 loop: CSVDGTGTDTQYF. Here the CDR3 DNA reads TGCAGCGTAGACGGGACAGGGACAGATACGCAGTATTTT.

This clonotype was seen a few times. This beta chain came through as a stray read in a library set up for alpha chains, and its size says little. The rearrangement links TRBV27 to TRBJ2-1; 7 bases are shared with TRBD2. This CDR3 is 14 amino acids long. CDR1 and CDR2 from the germline V gene are MNHEY and SMNVEV (reference sequence). Trimming removed 5 bases from V and 5 bases from J; junction bases left unmatched: 6. DNA for the CDR3: TGTGCCAGCAGTCCAGGGACTACAAACAATGAGCAGTTCTTC. Protein sequence: CASSPGTTNNEQFF.

This clonotype was found many times. The library was prepared for alpha chains; this beta chain is a stray read, so its frequency means little. This chain joins TRBV20-1 and TRBJ2-5; D is perhaps TRBD1 or TRBD2 (5 bases each). Trimming removed 0 bases at V and 4 bases at J, with 15 bases between. Germline lookup yields CDR1 DFQATT and CDR2 SNEGSKA (reference sequence). This CDR3 has 15 residues. The CDR3 region has the DNA TGCAGTGCTAGAGATGTTCGAGGGGTTGGAGAGACCCAGTACTTC. Translating it yields CSARDVRGVGETQYF.

There are many counts of this clonotype. As an off-target read in a library built for alpha chains, this beta chain has a frequency of little significance. This chain links TRBV7-2 with TRBJ2-3; the D gene is possibly TRBD1 (5 bases). V gave up 0 bases and J gave up 5 bases, with 9 bases separating them. Germline assignment: CDR1 SGHTA and CDR2 FQGNSA. The CDR3 has 14 residues. The CDR3 sequence is CASSLAGPEDTQYF. The CDR3 DNA reads TGTGCCAGCAGCTTAGCGGGGCCCGAAGATACGCAGTATTTT.

By frequency in the sample, this clonotype is medium-sized. Little can be read into the size of this beta chain, an off-target read in a library designed for alpha chains. The chain links TRBV27 to TRBJ2-6; no reliable D call. Per germline, CDR1 MNHEY and CDR2 SMNVEV (reference sequence). Trimming took off 4 bases at V and 2 bases at J, with 9 bases between the two ends. The CDR3 runs 15 residues. The CDR3 reads CASSSLQAGANVLTF. For the CDR3, the DNA is TGTGCCAGCAGTTCCCTTCAGGCTGGGGCCAACGTCCTGACTTTC.